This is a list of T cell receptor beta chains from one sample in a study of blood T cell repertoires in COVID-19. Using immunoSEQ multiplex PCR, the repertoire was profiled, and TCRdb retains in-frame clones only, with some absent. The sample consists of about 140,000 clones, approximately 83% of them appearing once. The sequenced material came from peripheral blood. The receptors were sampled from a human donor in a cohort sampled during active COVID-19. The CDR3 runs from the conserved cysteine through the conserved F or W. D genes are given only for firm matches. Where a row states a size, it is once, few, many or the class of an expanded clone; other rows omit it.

CDR3 protein: CSVEVANTEAFF; CDR3 DNA: TGCAGCGTTGAAGTAGCTAACACTGAAGCTTTCTTT; V gene: TRBV29-1; J gene: TRBJ1-1; D gene: -; clone size: -
CDR3 protein: CASSYRAGTEAFF; CDR3 DNA: TGTGCCAGCAGTTACCGAGCGGGCACTGAAGCTTTCTTT; V gene: TRBV6-5; J gene: TRBJ1-1; D gene: -; clone size: -
CDR3 protein: CASSLAAYPPGNTIYF; CDR3 DNA: TGTGCCAGCAGCTTAGCAGCTTACCCCCCTGGAAACACCATATATTTT; V gene: TRBV7-2; J gene: TRBJ1-3; D gene: -; clone size: -
CDR3 protein: CASSQGGGTEAFF; CDR3 DNA: TGTGCCAGCAGTCAAGGGGGCGGCACTGAAGCTTTCTTT; V gene: TRBV9; J gene: TRBJ1-1; D gene: TRBD1; clone size: few
CDR3 protein: CASSLHPAGLKETQYF; CDR3 DNA: TGTGCCAGCAGTTTACACCCAGCGGGATTAAAAGAGACCCAGTACTTC; V gene: TRBV27; J gene: TRBJ2-5; D gene: TRBD2; clone size: -
CDR3 protein: CASSLRGRPQTSQETQYF; CDR3 DNA: TGTGCCAGTAGTCTTCGCGGGAGGCCCCAAACCAGTCAAGAGACCCAGTACTTC; V gene: TRBV19; J gene: TRBJ2-5; D gene: TRBD2; clone size: -
CDR3 protein: CASSQDGTNNYGYTF; CDR3 DNA: TGTGCCAGCAGCCAAGACGGCACTAATAACTATGGCTACACCTTC; V gene: TRBV4-2; J gene: TRBJ1-2; D gene: -; clone size: -
CDR3 protein: CASSAAPGTEAFF; CDR3 DNA: TGTGCCAGCAGCGCCGCCCCAGGCACTGAAGCTTTCTTT; V gene: TRBV6-5; J gene: TRBJ1-1; D gene: -; clone size: -
CDR3 protein: CASSLGYLRDRADEQFF; CDR3 DNA: TGCGCCAGCAGCCTAGGTTACCTCCGGGACAGGGCCGATGAGCAGTTCTTC; V gene: TRBV5-1; J gene: TRBJ2-1; D gene: TRBD1; clone size: once
CDR3 protein: CASRRGGTSNQPQHF; CDR3 DNA: TGTGCCAGCAGAAGGGGCGGGACCTCCAATCAGCCCCAGCATTTT; V gene: TRBV27; J gene: TRBJ1-5; D gene: -; clone size: -
CDR3 protein: CATGRISERTEAFF; CDR3 DNA: TGTGCCACCGGCCGGATCTCAGAGAGGACTGAAGCTTTCTTT; V gene: TRBV15; J gene: TRBJ1-1; D gene: -; clone size: -
CDR3 protein: CASSDFLTTGQPQHF; CDR3 DNA: TGTGCCAGCAGTGACTTCCTTACGACAGGGCAGCCCCAGCATTTT; V gene: TRBV2; J gene: TRBJ1-5; D gene: TRBD1; clone size: -
CDR3 protein: CASSTPGFQETQYF; CDR3 DNA: TGTGCCAGCAGTACCCCAGGGTTCCAAGAGACCCAGTACTTC; V gene: TRBV27; J gene: TRBJ2-5; D gene: -; clone size: -
CDR3 protein: CASSPQGNSGNTIYF; CDR3 DNA: TGTGCCAGCAGCCCCCAGGGGAACTCTGGAAACACCATATATTTT; V gene: TRBV7-6; J gene: TRBJ1-3; D gene: -; clone size: -
CDR3 protein: CASSLAGTGNDEQFF; CDR3 DNA: TGCGCCAGCAGCTTGGCCGGGACAGGGAATGATGAGCAGTTCTTC; V gene: TRBV5-1; J gene: TRBJ2-1; D gene: TRBD1; clone size: -
CDR3 protein: CASSTGTWAFF; CDR3 DNA: TGTGCCAGCAGCACCGGGACATGGGCTTTCTTT; V gene: TRBV11-2; J gene: TRBJ1-1; D gene: -; clone size: -
CDR3 protein: CASSFDRVSGVPLHF; CDR3 DNA: TGTGCCAGCAGCTTCGATCGGGTCTCGGGAGTCCCCCTCCACTTT; V gene: TRBV5-5; J gene: TRBJ1-6; D gene: -; clone size: -
CDR3 protein: CASSPQGASNYGYTF; CDR3 DNA: TGTGCCAGCAGCCCTCAGGGGGCGTCTAACTATGGCTACACCTTC; V gene: TRBV7-3; J gene: TRBJ1-2; D gene: TRBD1; clone size: -
CDR3 protein: CASSLDRVTGNTIYF; CDR3 DNA: TGTGCCAGCAGCTTGGACAGGGTAACTGGAAACACCATATATTTT; V gene: TRBV7-8; J gene: TRBJ1-3; D gene: TRBD1; clone size: -
CDR3 protein: CASSIDHSGVREQYF; CDR3 DNA: TGTGCCAGTAGTATAGATCATTCGGGGGTGAGAGAGCAGTACTTC; V gene: TRBV19; J gene: TRBJ2-7; D gene: -; clone size: few
CDR3 protein: CASSSLQGGSYNEQFF; CDR3 DNA: TGCGCCAGCAGCTCTCTCCAGGGAGGGTCCTACAATGAGCAGTTCTTC; V gene: TRBV5-1; J gene: TRBJ2-1; D gene: TRBD2; clone size: -
CDR3 protein: CASTERGLAGGEDKNIQYF; CDR3 DNA: TGTGCCAGCACCGAAAGGGGACTAGCGGGAGGGGAGGACAAAAACATTCAGTACTTC; V gene: TRBV28; J gene: TRBJ2-4; D gene: TRBD2; clone size: -
CDR3 protein: CASSIRTADYGYTF; CDR3 DNA: TGTGCCAGTAGTATCCGGACAGCTGATTATGGCTACACCTTC; V gene: TRBV19; J gene: TRBJ1-2; D gene: -; clone size: -
CDR3 protein: CASSYSSISSSTFF; CDR3 DNA: TGTGCCAGCAGTTACTCGAGTATTAGCAGTTCGACGTTCTTC; V gene: TRBV6-6; J gene: TRBJ2-1; D gene: -; clone size: -
CDR3 protein: CASSVASSYEQYF; CDR3 DNA: TGTGCCAGCAGCGTCGCTAGCTCCTACGAGCAGTACTTC; V gene: TRBV7-8; J gene: TRBJ2-7; D gene: -; clone size: -
CDR3 protein: CASSSSRGQSGDTIYF; CDR3 DNA: TGTGCCAGTAGTTCCTCCAGGGGCCAAAGTGGAGACACCATATATTTT; V gene: TRBV19; J gene: TRBJ1-3; D gene: -; clone size: -
CDR3 protein: CASVTSGSTDTQYF; CDR3 DNA: TGTGCCAGCGTAACTAGCGGGAGTACAGATACGCAGTATTTT; V gene: TRBV28; J gene: TRBJ2-3; D gene: TRBD2; clone size: -
CDR3 protein: CASSLQGIGNTIYF; CDR3 DNA: TGTGCCAGCAGCCTTCAGGGGATTGGAAACACCATATATTTT; V gene: TRBV3-1/TRBV3-2; J gene: TRBJ1-3; D gene: -; clone size: -